The 21 T cell receptor beta chains below come from one sample, sequenced in a study of shared clonotypes between healthy human individuals. Sequenced by immunoSEQ multiplex PCR; TCRdb stores in-frame clones only, minus some. The sample lists fewer than 2.5 million clones; 93% were seen once. Sequences were obtained from naive CD4+ T cells from PBMCs. Regarding subset: CD45RA+ positively selected. These receptors all come from a man aged 18-30 years in good health. Some clones in this sample may be carry-over from other donors' samples.

The rearrangement uses TRBV7-9 and TRBJ2-5; D unresolved. The CDR3 consists of 14 residues. CDR1 is SEHNR and CDR2 is FQNEAQ in the germline V gene (reference sequence). Trimming pared 3 bases from V and 4 bases from J, leaving 12 bases between. The CDR3 here is CASSLGGGGETQYF. As DNA, the CDR3 is TGTGCCAGCAGCTTGGGTGGTGGTGGAGAGACCCAGTACTTC.

The genes are TRBV7-8 and TRBJ1-2, with a possible D match to TRBD1 (6 bases). Trimming stripped 5 bases from V and 3 bases from J, with 16 bases between. The CDR3 runs to 15 residues. CDR1 and CDR2 (germline): SGHVS, FQNEAQ. Here the CDR3 reads CASSPNRAQDYGYTF. In DNA, the CDR3 is TGTGCCAGCAGCCCAAACAGGGCCCAGGACTATGGCTACACCTTC.

The chain links TRBV5-6 to TRBJ2-3; 9 bases match TRBD2. CDR1 and CDR2 (germline): SGHDT, YYEEEE. The CDR3 runs 13 residues. With V trimmed by 6 bases and J by 7 bases, 6 bases remained unmatched. CDR3 protein: CASTPTSGYTQYF. The CDR3 DNA reads as TGTGCCAGCACCCCGACTAGCGGCTATACGCAGTATTTT.

This clone was found a few times. The chain joins TRBV19 to TRBJ1-1; tentatively, D is TRBD1 (5 bases). Trimming cost V 4 bases and J 3 bases, with 18 bases left between them. This CDR3 is 16 amino acids long. In germline, CDR1 is LNHDA, CDR2 SQIVND (reference sequence). This chain's CDR3 is CASSTGTVRGDTEAFF. CDR3 coding DNA: TGTGCCAGTAGTACAGGGACCGTCCGGGGGGACACTGAAGCTTTCTTT.

This rearrangement joins TRBV5-1 to TRBJ2-1; TRBD2 matches at 11 bases. V trimming: 6 bases; J trimming: 9 bases; junction bases outside the gene matches: 11. Germline CDR1 and CDR2: SGHRS and YFSETQ. The CDR3 extends over 15 amino acids. The CDR3 region is CASTGIAGGPGEQFF. CDR3 coding DNA: TGCGCCAGCACGGGTATAGCGGGAGGGCCGGGTGAGCAGTTCTTC.

This clone occurred a few times. This rearrangement joins TRBV6-1 to TRBJ1-5; D is possibly TRBD1 (6 bases). The germline V gene encodes CDR1 MNHNS and CDR2 SASEGT. The CDR3 has 16 amino acids. V lost 1 base and J 2 bases, leaving 12 bases between the germline ends. The CDR3 is CASSEVQGLRNQPQHF. CDR3 bases: TGTGCCAGCAGTGAAGTCCAGGGGCTTCGCAATCAGCCCCAGCATTTT.

The V gene is TRBV28, the J gene TRBJ2-5; 7 nucleotides line up with TRBD1. This CDR3 is 16 amino acids long. The V gene's germline CDR1 is MDHEN and CDR2 SYDVKM. With 5 bases clipped from V and 2 bases from J, the junction kept 11 bases outside the gene matches. The CDR3 loop is CASSPADRVGQETQYF. The CDR3 DNA reads as TGTGCCAGCAGTCCAGCCGACAGGGTGGGGCAAGAGACCCAGTACTTC.

The chain has TRBV29-1 and TRBJ2-6; the D is unclear. Germline V gene sequence: CDR1 SQVTM, CDR2 ANQGSEA. This CDR3 has 14 amino acids. V was clipped by 6 bases and J by 4 bases, with 13 bases between them. The CDR3 coding sequence is TGCAGCGTCCTGGCGGTACCCGGGGCCAACGTCCTGACTTTC. Amino acids: CSVLAVPGANVLTF.

The rearrangement links TRBV7-3 to TRBJ2-1, with 10 positions matching TRBD2. The J segment lost 7 bases and the V segment lost 5 bases, leaving 5 bases of the junction unmatched. The CDR3 length is 14 residues. Per germline, CDR1 SGHTA and CDR2 FQGTGA. CDR3: CASSPGLARNEQFF. CDR3 sequence (DNA): TGTGCCAGCAGCCCGGGACTAGCGAGGAATGAGCAGTTCTTC.

The gene calls are TRBV9 and TRBJ2-2; 9 bases match TRBD1. Per the germline V gene, CDR1 is SGDLS and CDR2 is YYNGEE. V was clipped by 0 bases and J by 6 bases; unmatched bases: 3. The CDR3 covers 15 residues. The CDR3 nucleotides read TGTGCCAGCAGCGTAGTCACAGGGGGCGCCGGGGAGCTGTTTTTT. Protein: CASSVVTGGAGELFF. Based on the CDR3 plus reference TRBV9 and TRBJ2-2, the full variable domain is DSGVTQTPKHLITATGQRVTLRCSPRSGDLSVYWYQQSLDQGLQFLIQYYNGEERAKGNILERFSAQQFPDLHSELNLSSLELGDSALYFCASSVVTGGAGELFFGEGSRLTVL.

This chain connects TRBV15 to TRBJ2-5; TRBD2 matches at 7 bases. This CDR3 is 15 amino acids long. Trimming at V came to 0 bases and at J to 5 bases, leaving 6 bases not matched to a gene. Per germline, CDR1 LNHNV and CDR2 YYDKDF (reference sequence). CDR3 amino acids: CATSRDLVLAETQYF. The CDR3 nucleotides are TGTGCCACCAGCAGAGATTTAGTACTAGCGGAGACCCAGTACTTC.

This clone was recorded only once. V is TRBV6-5 and J is TRBJ2-7; D is ambiguous. V dropped 4 bases and J dropped 1 base, with 17 bases sitting between them. Germline V gives CDR1 MNHEY, CDR2 SVGAGI. This CDR3 is built from 16 residues. The CDR3 DNA reads TGTGCCAGCAGTTCCAGATCGACACGGGCATCCTACGAGCAGTACTTC. Its translation: CASSSRSTRASYEQYF.

The chain uses TRBV7-5 and TRBJ2-3. TRBV7-5 is a pseudogene segment. CDR3 length: 15 amino acids. The CDR3 DNA follows: TGTGCCAGAAGCCCTTGGACTGGGGCCACAGATACGCAGTATTTT. Translation gives CARSPWTGATDTQYF.

V is TRBV28 and J is TRBJ2-7; D is possibly TRBD2 (5 bases). Germline V CDR1 and CDR2: MDHEN, SYDVKM. V was pared by 6 bases and J by 2 bases, with 11 bases between. The CDR3 spans 13 residues. CDR3 sequence: CASRTGKTYEQYF. The DNA of the CDR3 is TGTGCCAGCAGGACCGGGAAAACCTACGAGCAGTACTTC.

The chain uses TRBV9 and TRBJ2-3, with D perhaps matching TRBD1 or TRBD2 (5 bases each). In germline, CDR1 is SGDLS, CDR2 YYNGEE. V was trimmed by 4 bases and J by 5 bases, leaving 17 bases between them. The CDR3 sequence is 15 residues long. In nucleotides, the CDR3 is TGTGCCAGCAGCTTTGGGCCCGTTGGGGGAGATACGCAGTATTTT. This codes for CASSFGPVGGDTQYF.

The chain uses TRBV9 and TRBJ2-2; 13 bases agree with TRBD2. The CDR3 loop spans 19 amino acids. Germline loops: CDR1 SGDLS, CDR2 YYNGEE. After removal of 3 bases from V and 5 bases from J, the junction contained 13 bases not matched to a gene. The CDR3 reads CASSAQRGLAGLATGELFF. The CDR3 DNA sequence: TGTGCCAGCAGCGCCCAGAGGGGACTAGCGGGGCTCGCGACCGGGGAGCTGTTTTTT.

V is TRBV18 and J is TRBJ2-3; 10 bases line up with TRBD2. The V gene end was trimmed by 6 bases and the J gene end by 4 bases; junction bases not matched to a gene: 10. Per germline, CDR1 KGHSH and CDR2 LQKENI. There are 16 residues in the CDR3. CDR3 protein: CASSPRGAGGADTQYF. The CDR3, as DNA: TGTGCCAGCTCCCCTAGAGGAGCGGGAGGGGCAGATACGCAGTATTTT.

The chain employs TRBV18 and TRBJ2-3, with 7 nucleotides matching TRBD2. Germline assignment: CDR1 KGHSH and CDR2 LQKENI. Losses at the gene ends were 3 bases for V and 4 bases for J; bases not matched to a gene: 7. The CDR3 contains 15 residues. CDR3 protein: CASSPGGGPADTQYF. The CDR3 nucleotides read TGTGCCAGCTCACCCGGCGGGGGACCGGCAGATACGCAGTATTTT.

V and J are TRBV21-1 and TRBJ2-7; TRBD2, the table's D call, lacks a check against the DNA. TRBV21-1 is recorded as a pseudogene. The CDR3 runs to 17 residues. CDR3 coding DNA: TGTGCCAGCAGCAAAGCGCTGGGCGGGAGGGCCCTCCACGAGCAGTACTTC. Its translation is CASSKALGGRALHEQYF.

V is TRBV30 and J is TRBJ2-1, with 10 bases fitting TRBD1. The J segment lost 7 bases and the V segment lost 2 bases, leaving 11 bases of the junction unmatched. The germline V gene encodes CDR1 GTSNPN and CDR2 SVGIG (reference sequence). This CDR3 comprises 16 residues. The CDR3 is CAWSKGTGEPVNEQFF. For the CDR3, the DNA is TGTGCCTGGAGTAAGGGGACAGGGGAACCCGTGAATGAGCAGTTCTTC.

Of note for this clone: Mismatch with germline at one junction end may stem from a read error. V is TRBV5-1 and J is TRBJ2-1; 10 bases map to TRBD2. The CDR3 length is 17 residues. Looked up from germline, CDR1 is SGHRS and CDR2 is YFSETQ. The CDR3 sequence: CAGSLRLAGVSDNEQFF. For the CDR3, the DNA is TGCGCCGGCAGCTTGAGACTAGCGGGCGTGTCCGACAATGAGCAGTTCTTC.